The sequence of this TCR beta chain was determined in a study of T cell responses to AZD1222 COVID-19 vaccine. Findings of the study overall: Close to half of spike-specific TCRs reportedly recognize unmutated variant regions.

Trimming took 6 bases from V and 8 from J; bases not matched to a gene: 5. There are 13 residues in the CDR3. Germline assignment: CDR1 MNHEY and CDR2 SVGAGI. This clone was seen just once. As yet, its antigen is unknown. Assay: immunoSEQ multiplex PCR; the TCRdb copy retains only in-frame clones and omits some. This table holds some 130,000 clones, 70% to 90% found once. The clonotype was recovered from an adult in good health. The chain recombines TRBV6-5 with TRBJ1-4; 8 nucleotides line up with TRBD1. Specimen: peripheral blood, collected on day 0 of AZD1222 vaccination. CDR3 loop: CASRTGGEEKLFF. In DNA, the CDR3 is TGTGCCAGCAGAACAGGGGGGGAGGAAAAACTGTTTTTT.